The entry that follows covers one T cell receptor (beta chain) sequence. What it recognizes is unknown. Method: immunoSEQ multiplex PCR; TCRdb's copy keeps in-frame clones and lacks some. The sample lists 30,000 to 45,000 clones, around 80% occurring once. CDR3 length: 13 amino acids. Germline-derived CDR1 and CDR2 are SGHNT and YYREEE (reference sequence). V was clipped by 0 bases and J by 8 bases, with 8 bases between them. These data come from a study of vaccination effects on CD4 cells after COVID-19. Study overall: After the second dose, samples were taken at median day 72.

The study, taken as a whole, reports: Only 1 of 255 vaccine-induced clones from healthy vaccinees cross-reacted with common cold coronaviruses.

Antigen-specific CD4+ T cells were expanded with viral peptide pools in the ViraFEST assay before sequencing. Following culture for about ten days, CD4+ T cells were isolated. Two doses of either BNT162b2 or mRNA-1273 were given to each participant. Nucleocapsid antibodies stayed negative before and after vaccination, showing no earlier SARS-CoV-2 infection. Sequencing used CD4+ T cells from PBMCs cultured with HCoV-NL63 spike peptides, obtained after COVID-19 vaccination. The J gene is TRBJ2-2, the V gene TRBV5-4; D assignment may be TRBD1 or TRBD2 (5 bases each). The clonotype originates from a human donor who received a COVID-19 vaccine. Some clones in this sample may be carry-over from other donors' samples. CDR3 DNA sequence: TGTGCCAGCAGCTTGGCGGGGCTGGGGGAGCTGTTTTTT. As protein: CASSLAGLGELFF. Full variable domain (rest looked up from reference TRBV5-4 and TRBJ2-2): ETGVTQSPTHLIKTRGQQVTLRCSSQSGHNTVSWYQQALGQGPQFIFQYYREEENGRGNFPPRFSGLQFPNYSSELNVNALELDDSALYLCASSLAGLGELFFGEGSRLTVL.